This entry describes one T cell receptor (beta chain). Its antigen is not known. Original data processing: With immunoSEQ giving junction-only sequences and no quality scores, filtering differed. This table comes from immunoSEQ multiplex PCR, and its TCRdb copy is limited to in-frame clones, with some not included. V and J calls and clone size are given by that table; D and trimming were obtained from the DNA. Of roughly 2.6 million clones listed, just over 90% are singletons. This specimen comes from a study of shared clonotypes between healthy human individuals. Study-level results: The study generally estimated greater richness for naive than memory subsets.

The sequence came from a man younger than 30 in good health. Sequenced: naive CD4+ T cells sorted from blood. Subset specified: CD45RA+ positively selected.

The chain's CDR3 is CASSSTSGNNEQFF. CDR3 sequence (DNA): TGTGCCAGCAGCTCGACTAGCGGGAACAATGAGCAGTTCTTC. The gene calls are TRBV7-9 and TRBJ2-1; 11 nucleotides match TRBD2. The germline gives CDR1 SEHNR, CDR2 FQNEAQ (reference sequence). V was clipped by 4 bases and J by 5 bases; unmatched bases: 1. CDR3 length equals 14 residues.